One sample yielded the 20 T cell receptor beta chains listed below, sequenced in a study of CD8 T cells in ankylosing spondylitis. MiXCR was run by TCRdb on the 5' RACE reads, yielding one entry per CDR3 protein. The table shows 150,000 to 200,000 distinct CDR3 sequences, with around 32% occurring only once. Sequenced sample: synovial fluid, either unsorted or a sorted T cell fraction (not recorded which). Receptor source: a male donor with ankylosing spondylitis.

This clonotype has a single count. A single base separates this from a much larger clone, so it may be a read error. The rearrangement joins TRBV5-8 to TRBJ2-7; D might be TRBD2 (6 bases). V was cut by 6 bases and J by 7 bases, with 20 bases left in between. Germline loops: CDR1 SGHTS, CDR2 YDEGEE. There are 14 residues in the CDR3. The CDR3 DNA sequence: TGTGCCAGCATACGGGGGAGCTCCTACAATGAGCAGTACTTC. Its protein product is CASIRGSSYNEQYF. Supplemented by reference TRBV5-8 and TRBJ2-7, the full variable domain reads EAGVTQSPTHLIKTRGQQATLRCSPISGHTSVYWYQQALGLGLQFLLWYDEGEERNRGNFPPRFSGRQFPNYSSELNVNALELEDSALYLCASIRGSSYNEQYFGPGTRLTVT.

Note on this clonotype: One end of the junction fails to match germline, which may point to a read error. CDR3 in amino acids: CATSPGRGTYAYTF. The CDR3 nucleotides are TGTGCCACCTCTCCCGGCAGGGGGACCTATGCCTACACCTTC. This chain connects TRBV24-1 to TRBJ1-2; 7 bases fit TRBD1. CDR1 is KGHDR and CDR2 is SFDVKD in the germline V gene. CDR3 length equals 14 residues.

The J gene is TRBJ2-4, the V gene TRBV7-7; D call uncertain. Trimming left V 2 bases short and J 0 bases short, with 5 bases between. This CDR3 region has 14 residues. CDR1 and CDR2 (germline): SSHAT, FNYEAQ (reference sequence). The DNA of the CDR3 is TGTGCCAGCAGCTTATCGGTAGCCAAAAACATTCAGTACTTC. Its protein is CASSLSVAKNIQYF.

V usage is TRBV7-3 and J usage is TRBJ2-2; D gene ambiguous. Germline V CDR1 and CDR2: SGHTA, FQGTGA. The ends were cut back, 2 bases at V and 7 bases at J, with 14 bases in the middle. The CDR3 length is 15 residues. The CDR3 bases are TGTGCCAGCAGCTTAGACACCCCTGGGTTCGGGGAGCTGTTTTTT. It codes for CASSLDTPGFGELFF.

This clonotype was recorded once. The chain recombines TRBV7-3 with TRBJ1-1, with D possibly matching TRBD1 (6 bases). CDR1 SGHTA and CDR2 FQGTGA come from the germline V gene. V lost 2 bases and J 1 base, leaving 11 bases between the germline ends. The CDR3 loop spans 15 amino acids. The CDR3 spells CASSLQGGENTEAFF. CDR3 bases: TGTGCCAGCAGCTTACAAGGGGGAGAGAACACTGAAGCTTTCTTT.

V gene TRBV6-5 combines with J gene TRBJ1-1; TRBD1 might be the D (6 bases). This CDR3 is 15 amino acids long. V lost 3 bases, J lost 1 base, and 12 bases lay in between. Germline V gene data show CDR1 as MNHEY and CDR2 as SVGAGI. The CDR3: CASSYSPGQNTEAFF. The DNA of the CDR3 is TGTGCCAGCAGTTATTCACCGGGACAGAACACTGAAGCTTTCTTT.

This clonotype was found many times. The chain employs TRBV11-2 and TRBJ2-7, with TRBD1 matching over 9 bases. V dropped 3 bases and J dropped 4; count of bases not matched to a gene: 22. From germline, CDR1 is SGHAT and CDR2 FQNNGV. The CDR3 has 20 residues. This chain's CDR3 is CASSFGEGDRAWLEAYEQYF. The DNA of the CDR3 is TGTGCCAGCAGCTTTGGGGAGGGGGACAGGGCATGGTTGGAGGCTTACGAGCAGTACTTC.

The chain joins TRBV20-1 to TRBJ1-2, with TRBD1 as a possible D gene (5 bases). The V gene's germline CDR1 is DFQATT and CDR2 SNEGSKA (reference sequence). The length of the CDR3 is 15 residues. The V end was cut by 1 base, the J end by 4 bases, with 16 bases between. The CDR3 is CSARGVQEYIYGYTF. The CDR3 DNA follows: TGCAGTGCTAGAGGGGTACAGGAGTATATCTATGGCTACACCTTC.

The chain employs TRBV6-1 and TRBJ1-5, with D possibly TRBD1 on 5 matching bases. Trimming cost V 7 bases and J 8 bases, with 21 bases left between them. Germline lookup yields CDR1 MNHNS and CDR2 SASEGT. The CDR3 runs 15 residues. CDR3 DNA: TGTGCCAGCACCTTTGTTCAGGGCCCTCAGGAGCCCCAGCATTTT. Translated, it gives CASTFVQGPQEPQHF.

This chain joins TRBV20-1 and TRBJ2-3; 7 bases map to TRBD1. J was trimmed by 0 bases and V by 5 bases; bases with no gene match: 8. This CDR3 is built from 15 residues. Germline CDR1 is DFQATT and CDR2 is SNEGSKA (reference sequence). Written as DNA, the CDR3 is TGCAGTGCTGCCCGCGCAGGGGGTAGCACAGATACGCAGTATTTT. Residues: CSAARAGGSTDTQYF.

The gene calls are TRBV27 and TRBJ1-4; 7 bases line up with TRBD1. CDR1 is MNHEY, CDR2 SMNVEV, per germline (reference sequence). The CDR3 covers 16 residues. The V and J ends lost 3 bases and 8 bases, in that order; junction bases with no gene match: 12. The CDR3 loop is CASSFHPRTGGEKLFF. CDR3 DNA sequence: TGTGCCAGCAGTTTCCACCCCAGGACAGGTGGCGAAAAACTGTTTTTT.

V gene TRBV10-3 combines with J gene TRBJ2-5, with a tentative D call TRBD2 (6 bases). CDR1 is ENHRY and CDR2 is SYGVKD in the germline V gene. V lost 2 bases to trimming and J lost 4 bases, with 11 bases between them. CDR3 length equals 14 residues. As DNA, the CDR3 is TGTGCCATCAGTGAGCGGGGGTTTTCAGAGACCCAGTACTTC. Residues: CAISERGFSETQYF.

In this sample, this clonotype turned up a few times. The J gene is TRBJ2-2, the V gene TRBV6-2 or TRBV6-3; the D is unclear. CDR1 and CDR2 (germline): MNHEY, SVGEGT. Trimming removed 6 bases from V and 0 bases from J, with 5 bases in between. CDR3 length equals 13 residues. The CDR3 loop reads CASSQTNTGELFF. The CDR3 DNA sequence: TGTGCCAGCAGCCAGACGAACACCGGGGAGCTGTTTTTT.

The chain is built from TRBV29-1 and TRBJ2-1, with TRBD1 matching over 8 bases. The germline V gene encodes CDR1 SQVTM and CDR2 ANQGSEA. The CDR3 has 14 residues. J was trimmed by 9 bases and V by 5 bases; bases with no gene match: 12. In DNA, the CDR3 is TGCAGCGTTAAGACAGGGGTTTCGTCGGGTGAGCAGTTCTTC. Encoded protein: CSVKTGVSSGEQFF.

The chain couples TRBV5-5 to TRBJ1-1, with 7 bases matching TRBD1. The CDR3 extends over 12 amino acids. Per germline, CDR1 SGHKS and CDR2 YYEKEE (reference sequence). J gave up 12 bases and V 0 bases, and 5 bases lay outside the gene matches. The CDR3 region is CASSLGQGFTFF. The CDR3 DNA sequence: TGTGCCAGCAGCTTGGGACAGGGTTTTACTTTCTTT.

This clonotype showed up many times. The gene calls are TRBV5-1 and TRBJ2-1; D uncertain. V was pared by 0 bases and J by 8 bases, with 9 bases between. The germline CDR1 and CDR2 sequences are SGHRS and YFSETQ. The CDR3 extends over 13 amino acids. CDR3 loop: CASSLGPGDEQFF. Here the CDR3 DNA reads TGCGCCAGCAGCTTGGGGCCGGGCGATGAGCAGTTCTTC.

This chain connects TRBV5-6 to TRBJ1-1; D may be TRBD1 (5 bases). The CDR3 consists of 11 residues. Trimming pared 4 bases from V and 5 bases from J, leaving 6 bases between. Germline V CDR1 and CDR2: SGHDT, YYEEEE. The CDR3 loop is CASSRGTEAFF. The CDR3 DNA reads TGTGCCAGCAGCCGGGGGACTGAAGCTTTCTTT.

This clonotype was seen repeatedly, ten times or more. An end of the junction does not agree with germline; a read error may underlie this. The chain uses TRBV20-1 and TRBJ2-3; D gene unclear. Germline-derived CDR1 and CDR2 are DFQATT and SNEGSKA (reference sequence). The CDR3 is made up of 12 amino acids. CDR3 residues: CSAKVSSGTQYF. In nucleotides, the CDR3 is TGCAGCGCTAAGGTTAGCTCGGGTACGCAGTATTTT.

The genes are TRBV11-2 and TRBJ2-1; D is unresolved. The V end was cut by 5 bases, the J end by 6 bases, with 14 bases between. CDR3 size: 14 residues. CDR1 is SGHAT, CDR2 FQNNGV, per germline. In DNA, the CDR3 is TGTGCCAGCAGCCATCGAAGGCCAACCAATGAGCAGTTCTTC. Encoded protein: CASSHRRPTNEQFF.

The CDR3 is CASSPGQGDTIYF. CDR3 nucleotides: TGTGCCAGCAGCCCGGGACAGGGGGACACCATATATTTT. The gene calls are TRBV11-2 and TRBJ1-3; 11 nucleotides line up with TRBD1. Germline V gives CDR1 SGHAT, CDR2 FQNNGV. This CDR3 comprises 13 residues. J lost 8 bases, V lost 5 bases, and 2 bases had no gene match.